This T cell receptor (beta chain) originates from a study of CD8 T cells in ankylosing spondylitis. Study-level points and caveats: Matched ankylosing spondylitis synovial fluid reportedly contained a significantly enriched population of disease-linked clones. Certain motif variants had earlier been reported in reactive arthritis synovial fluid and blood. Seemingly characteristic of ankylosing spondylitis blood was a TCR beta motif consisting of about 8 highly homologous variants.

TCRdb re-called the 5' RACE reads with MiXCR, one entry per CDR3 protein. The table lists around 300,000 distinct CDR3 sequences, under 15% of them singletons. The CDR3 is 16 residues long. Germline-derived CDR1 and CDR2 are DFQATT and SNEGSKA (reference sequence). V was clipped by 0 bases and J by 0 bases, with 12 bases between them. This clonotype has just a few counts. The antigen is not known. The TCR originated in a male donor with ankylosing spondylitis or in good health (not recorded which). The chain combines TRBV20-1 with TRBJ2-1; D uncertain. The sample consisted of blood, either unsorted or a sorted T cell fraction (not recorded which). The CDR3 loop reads CSARDLAASSYNEQFF. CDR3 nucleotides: TGCAGTGCTAGAGATCTCGCGGCAAGCTCCTACAATGAGCAGTTCTTC.